The T cell receptor (beta chain) described here comes from a study of T cells in Graves' hyperthyroidism and ophthalmopathy. Study-wide results and caveats: The authors' 13 V-J model separated ophthalmopathy from stable hyperthyroidism. Within blood appeared most thyroid clonotypes that had expanded above 0.001.

Clinicians diagnosed patients from clinical symptoms, serum thyroxine and TRAb, thyroid ultrasound and orbital computed tomography. This CDR3 spans 15 amino acids. V was cut by 0 bases and J by 1 base, with 10 bases left in between. Germline values: CDR1 SGHRS, CDR2 YFSETQ. Amplified TCR beta CDR3 regions came from RNA transcripts. A first-round RT-PCR of the TCR CDR3 used the HTBI primer set. Via MiXCR, TCRdb re-called the multiplex PCR reads, giving one row per CDR3 protein. The repertoire holds hundreds of thousands of distinct CDR3 sequences, with around 14% as singletons. This clonotype turned up a few times. What it recognizes is unknown.

Sequenced material: blood. The rearrangement links TRBV5-1 to TRBJ1-1; D gene unclear. This receptor was taken from a woman aged 18-29 years with Graves' hyperthyroidism. The chain's CDR3 is CASSLANTGNTEAFF. CDR3 nucleotides: TGCGCCAGCAGCTTGGCTAACACGGGGAACACTGAAGCTTTCTTT.